This TCR beta chain is from a study of T cell responses to AZD1222 COVID-19 vaccine. This clone was seen a handful of times. Assay: immunoSEQ multiplex PCR; the TCRdb copy retains only in-frame clones and omits some. The table has 200,000 or so clones, almost 95% seen once. V shed 2 bases and J 2 bases; nucleotides not matched to a gene: 7. The CDR3 runs to 17 residues. The germline V gene encodes CDR1 MDHEN and CDR2 SYDVKM. The source was peripheral blood, collected on day 0 of AZD1222 vaccination. This sequence was found in an adult in good health. The chain employs TRBV28 and TRBJ1-2; 11 bases map to TRBD1. DNA of the CDR3: TGTGCCAGCAGTTTACGCCGCCGGGACAGGGGGAACTATGGCTACACCTTC. It yields the protein CASSLRRRDRGNYGYTF.